This T cell receptor (beta chain) was captured by sequencing in a study of monozygotic twins with inflammatory bowel disease (dated by TCRdb to about 2019). Study-wide context: A total of about 28 monozygotic twin pairs were included in the full study, comprising nine German pairs (four IBD-concordant, five IBD-discordant) and 19 IBD-discordant Danish pairs. Within discordant pairs, disease-associated traits were sought mainly by comparing IBD patients with their genetically identical healthy co-twins. Each individual had, on average, about 151 000 unique TCRalpha sequences and 181 000 unique TCRbeta sequences available for analysis.

From each donor, a roughly 2.3 ml peripheral blood sample was drawn into PAXgene tubes and stored at -80 degrees C. Without T cell sorting, total RNA was isolated from whole blood using the PAXgene blood miRNA kit on an automated QIAcube. Peripheral blood from monozygotic twin pairs, either concordant or discordant for inflammatory bowel disease, underwent deep TCRalpha and TCRbeta repertoire profiling that used unique molecular barcoding. Smoking habits were recorded for all twin pairs, and each individual was classified as a current, former or never smoker. The library was obtained by 5' RACE. For each TCR library, 3,000 to 4,000 ng of total RNA was used. For each sample, cDNA synthesis was carried out in eight separate reactions using SMARTScribe reverse transcriptase. During cDNA synthesis, unique molecular identifiers containing a 6-nucleotide sample barcode were introduced by template switching. TCRalpha and TCRbeta cDNA was amplified by two nested PCRs of roughly 16 and 10 cycles, with bead purification after each PCR. Before amplification, the cDNA was treated with uracil DNA-glycosylase and purified using the QIAquick PCR purification kit. The second PCR added Illumina TruSeq-compatible adapters along with sample-specific barcodes. TapeStation and Qubit were used to check library quality and concentration, and around 5.2 ng of each library went into the pool. Sequencing of pooled libraries was carried out on an Illumina HiSeq2500 single-index Rapid Run using 2 x 100 bp reads and custom sequencing primers. The authors' analysis ran thus. MiGEC version 1.2.6 was used for UMI-based consensus assembly, which corrected PCR and sequencing errors. MiXCR version 2.1.1 handled V(D)J alignment, clonotype assembly and CDR3 extraction. Gene usage, clonotype sharing and MAIT/NKT TCR abundance were normalised by analysing the top 1000, 10 000 and 20 000 clonotypes per sample. After downsampling to 27 000 UMIs, diversity was calculated as the inverse Simpson index using the vegan R package. Paired Mann-Whitney U tests on discordant twin pairs were used, with Benjamini-Hochberg multiple-testing correction. TCRdb reprocessed the reads into one record per CDR3 protein sequence, lacking DNA. TCRdb assigned the V and J calls; the authors' analysis was not used. The sample's table covers approximately 400,000 distinct CDR3 sequences. The ten largest account for 2% to 3% of the sample.

The CDR3 runs 16 amino acids, cysteine and phenylalanine included. No DNA appears here. From a lookup of the germline V gene (reference sequence), CDR1 and CDR2 are DFQATT and SNEGSKA. On the study overall, not on this receptor specifically: IBD patients shared fewer clonotypes with other individuals than healthy twins did, most markedly in patients showing signs of disease activity. Because patients were on differing immunosuppressive treatments, the repertoires may have picked up extra background noise and inter-individual variability. TCRbeta repertoire diversity, by inverse Simpson index, was decreased in IBD patients compared with their healthy co-twins. No single strong signal or clonotype linked to IBD turned up in the results, so the idea that one exists was not supported. Repertoire similarity did not differ between concordant and discordant twins, which could be due to limited statistical power. The analysis was unable to tell different T cell subtypes apart.

Details on this clonotype: Its binding antigen is unknown.

What was sequenced was blood. The chain links TRBV20-1 with TRBJ1-6; the D call of TRBD1 rests on TCRdb alone, since no DNA is present to check it. The clonotype originates from a human donor with ulcerative colitis or Crohn's disease, or a healthy co-twin of an affected twin (not recorded which). The CDR3 sequence is CSARDRDRGFNSPLHF.